The 26 T cell receptor beta chains reported below all come from one sample, sequenced in a study of blood T cell repertoires in COVID-19. The data were produced by immunoSEQ multiplex PCR, yet TCRdb's version contains in-frame clones alone and is incomplete. The repertoire consists of 180,000 or so clones, with approximately 84% occurring once and the leading ten covering 6.9%. Sample: peripheral blood. The receptor set was obtained from a human donor with acute or convalescent COVID-19. The donor label of this sample is uncertain.

V and J are TRBV18 and TRBJ1-1; D perhaps matches TRBD1 (6 bases). V shed 0 bases and J shed 3 bases, with 11 bases lying between them. The CDR3 totals 15 residues. Germline V CDR1 and CDR2: KGHSH, LQKENI. The CDR3 sequence: CASSPPGQTHTEAFF. The CDR3 DNA sequence: TGTGCCAGCTCACCACCTGGACAGACTCACACTGAAGCTTTCTTT.

This chain joins TRBV5-1 and TRBJ2-7; 7 bases agree with TRBD1. The CDR3 is made up of 15 amino acids. V was clipped by 0 bases and J by 2 bases; unmatched bases: 5. Germline V CDR1 and CDR2: SGHRS, YFSETQ. The CDR3 here is CASSLGGTAPYEQYF. DNA for the CDR3: TGCGCCAGCAGCTTGGGGGGGACAGCCCCCTACGAGCAGTACTTC.

The chain carries TRBV5-6 and TRBJ1-3; 8 nucleotides match TRBD1. The CDR3 is 17 residues long. Germline V CDR1 and CDR2: SGHDT, YYEEEE. J was trimmed by 8 bases and V by 4 bases; bases with no gene match: 17. CDR3 coding DNA: TGTGCCAGCAGCCTTGCTGGGATCCAGGGGGCGGAGGACACCATATATTTT. It codes for CASSLAGIQGAEDTIYF.

This CDR3 is CASSQGTSGSGELFF. The CDR3 DNA follows: TGTGCCAGCAGCCAGGGGACTAGCGGGAGCGGGGAGCTGTTTTTT. This chain uses TRBV3-1 (or the pseudogene TRBV3-2) with TRBJ2-2, with 14 bases fitting TRBD2. The length of the CDR3 is 15 residues. Germline V lookup: CDR1 LGHDT, CDR2 YNNKEL (reference sequence). The V segment lost 3 bases and the J segment 7 bases; nucleotides outside the gene matches: 1.

The genes are TRBV28 and TRBJ1-2; D gene uncertain. Germline loops: CDR1 MDHEN, CDR2 SYDVKM. Deletions cut 7 bases from V and 1 base from J, with 19 bases between. CDR3 length equals 16 residues. CDR3 sequence: CASTLNGGEGNYGYTF. Here the CDR3 DNA reads TGTGCCAGCACCTTAAACGGCGGGGAGGGTAACTATGGCTACACCTTC.

The V call is TRBV4-2, the J call TRBJ2-1; TRBD2 agrees at 7 bases. CDR3 size: 15 residues. With V trimmed by 2 bases and J by 7 bases, 8 bases remained unmatched. CDR1 is LGHNA and CDR2 is YNFKEQ in the germline V gene. This CDR3 reads CASSQLWEGWNEQFF. The CDR3 DNA follows: TGTGCCAGCAGCCAACTGTGGGAGGGTTGGAATGAGCAGTTCTTC.

V and J are TRBV6-5 and TRBJ1-3, with D tentatively TRBD1 (5 bases). Deletions cut 6 bases from V and 0 bases from J, with 12 bases between. Germline V gene data show CDR1 as MNHEY and CDR2 as SVGAGI. CDR3 size: 15 residues. The CDR3 region has the DNA TGTGCCAGCAGCGCTGGGGGGAGCTCTGGAAACACCATATATTTT. Residues: CASSAGGSSGNTIYF.

This chain connects TRBV12-3 or TRBV12-4 to TRBJ1-5; D unresolved. CDR3 length equals 13 residues. V shed 7 bases and J shed 9 bases, with 16 bases lying between them. In DNA form, the CDR3 reads TGTGCCAGCACCTCCGCGGGCGGACTGCCCCAGCATTTT. This gives the protein CASTSAGGLPQHF.

This clone was counted once. The chain recombines TRBV7-6 with TRBJ1-4, with D possibly matching TRBD1 (6 bases). V gave up 0 bases and J gave up 2 bases, with 10 bases separating them. Germline V gene sequence: CDR1 SGHVS, CDR2 FNYEAQ. The length of the CDR3 is 16 residues. CDR3 residues: CASSLAGGRTNEKLFF. The CDR3 nucleotides are TGTGCCAGCAGCTTAGCTGGGGGCAGGACTAATGAAAAACTGTTTTTT.

The chain is built from TRBV5-1 and TRBJ2-3, with 7 nucleotides matching TRBD2. Germline CDR1 is SGHRS and CDR2 is YFSETQ. The CDR3 has 15 amino acids. J gave up 2 bases and V 4 bases, and 7 bases lay outside the gene matches. CDR3 sequence reads: CASSGTLADTDTQYF. DNA of the CDR3: TGCGCCAGCAGCGGAACTCTAGCGGACACAGATACGCAGTATTTT.

CDR3 nucleotide sequence: TGTGCCAGCTCACCGGAGACAGCCTACGAGCAGTACTTC. Amino acid sequence: CASSPETAYEQYF. The chain couples TRBV18 to TRBJ2-7, with D tentatively TRBD1 (5 bases). The length of the CDR3 is 13 residues. The germline V gene has CDR1 KGHSH and CDR2 LQKENI. V was pared by 3 bases and J by 2 bases, with 8 bases between.

The chain employs TRBV11-2 and TRBJ2-1; 7 bases are a match to TRBD2. J lost 3 bases, V lost 0 bases, and 5 bases had no gene match. The CDR3 covers 16 residues. From germline, CDR1 is SGHAT and CDR2 FQNNGV. The chain's CDR3 is CASSLDRGLNYNEQFF. CDR3 bases: TGTGCCAGCAGCTTAGACCGGGGACTAAACTACAATGAGCAGTTCTTC.

The J gene is TRBJ2-7, the V gene TRBV7-2; 11 positions match TRBD2. V trimming: 1 base; J trimming: 3 bases; junction bases outside the gene matches: 2. The CDR3 runs to 15 residues. In germline, CDR1 is SGHTA, CDR2 FQGNSA. This CDR3 is CASSLGLAGGYEQYF. DNA of the CDR3: TGTGCCAGCAGCTTAGGGCTAGCGGGAGGCTACGAGCAGTACTTC.

This clone was detected only once. The chain carries TRBV7-9 and TRBJ2-7; a weak D match, TRBD2 (5 bases). The V gene's germline CDR1 is SEHNR and CDR2 FQNEAQ (reference sequence). V was shortened by 5 bases and J by 5 bases, with 16 bases between the two germline ends. The CDR3 runs 14 residues. The CDR3 is CASSRTSGDDEQYF. CDR3 nucleotides: TGTGCCAGCAGCCGCACGAGCGGAGACGACGAGCAGTACTTC. Together with reference TRBV7-9 and TRBJ2-7, the CDR3 gives the full variable domain: DTGVSQNPRHKITKRGQNVTFRCDPISEHNRLYWYRQTLGQGPEFLTYFQNEAQLEKSRLLSDRFSAERPKGSFSTLEIQRTEQGDSAMYLCASSRTSGDDEQYFGPGTRLTVT.

The chain carries TRBV7-6 and TRBJ2-3, with 9 bases matching TRBD2. CDR3 length: 16 residues. Trimming cost V 5 bases and J 2 bases; bases outside gene matches: 8. In germline, CDR1 is SGHVS, CDR2 FNYEAQ. The CDR3 spells CASSRGAGGVTDTQYF. In DNA form, the CDR3 reads TGTGCCAGCAGCCGTGGAGCGGGAGGTGTCACAGATACGCAGTATTTT.

This chain uses TRBV24-1 with TRBJ1-3; possible D gene TRBD1, 5 bases. V was trimmed by 5 bases and J by 9 bases, leaving 13 bases between them. CDR1 and CDR2 from the germline V gene are KGHDR and SFDVKD. This CDR3 has 13 residues. This CDR3 is CATSASPGGTIYF. The CDR3 bases are TGTGCCACCAGTGCCTCCCCGGGGGGCACCATATATTTT.

This clone was detected a few times. The chain employs TRBV2 and TRBJ2-1; TRBD2 aligns across 7 bases. J lost 3 bases, V lost 4 bases, and 3 bases had no gene match. This CDR3 has 14 amino acids. CDR1 and CDR2 from the germline V gene are SNHLY and FYNNEI. The CDR3 bases are TGTGCCAGCAGTGTGATAGCGGGCTACAATGAGCAGTTCTTC. Translating it yields CASSVIAGYNEQFF. Filled out from reference TRBV2 and TRBJ2-1, the complete variable domain reads EPEVTQTPSHQVTQMGQEVILRCVPISNHLYFYWYRQILGQKVEFLVSFYNNEISEKSEIFDDQFSVERPDGSNFTLKIRSTKLEDSAMYFCASSVIAGYNEQFFGPGTRLTVL.

This clone appeared a few times. The chain joins TRBV7-2 to TRBJ2-1; D gene ambiguous. The germline V gene encodes CDR1 SGHTA and CDR2 FQGNSA. Trimming left V 0 bases short and J 6 bases short, with 15 bases between. The CDR3 sequence is 16 residues long. The CDR3 DNA is TGTGCCAGCAGCTTAGCGGCCGGCGGAACTGGCAATGAGCAGTTCTTC. It encodes CASSLAAGGTGNEQFF. Full variable domain (remainder filled in from reference TRBV7-2 and TRBJ2-1): GAGVSQSPSNKVTEKGKDVELRCDPISGHTALYWYRQSLGQGLEFLIYFQGNSAPDKSGLPSDRFSAERTGGSVSTLTIQRTQQEDSAVYLCASSLAAGGTGNEQFFGPGTRLTVL.

This chain connects TRBV30 to TRBJ1-5; D is undetermined. This CDR3 has 14 amino acids. Trimming shortened V by 1 base and J by 3 bases, and 10 bases separated the two germline ends. Germline V gene lookup returns CDR1 GTSNPN and CDR2 SVGIG (reference sequence). The chain's CDR3 is CAWSGLSSNQPQHF. CDR3 nucleotide sequence: TGTGCCTGGAGTGGGCTCTCCTCCAATCAGCCCCAGCATTTT.

The CDR3: CASSGGPGLAYEQYF. The DNA for the CDR3 is TGCGCCAGCAGTGGGGGACCGGGACTAGCCTACGAGCAGTACTTC. The chain has TRBV10-1 and TRBJ2-7; 8 bases align to TRBD2. The trim removed 4 bases at V and 2 bases at J, leaving 7 bases unmatched. This CDR3 region has 15 residues. Germline assignment: CDR1 WNHNN and CDR2 SYGVQD (reference sequence).

The rearrangement links TRBV30 to TRBJ2-7, with D tentatively TRBD1 (5 bases). Trimming pared 8 bases from V and 2 bases from J, leaving 16 bases between. CDR1 GTSNPN and CDR2 SVGIG come from the germline V gene (reference sequence). The CDR3 runs to 13 residues. The CDR3 DNA follows: TGTGCCAGCCAGGGTACAAGTCCCTACGAGCAGTACTTC. This gives the protein CASQGTSPYEQYF.

The gene calls are TRBV7-8 and TRBJ1-2; D remains unclear. Germline V gene data show CDR1 as SGHVS and CDR2 as FQNEAQ. CDR3 size: 16 residues. Trimming stripped 1 base from V and 5 bases from J, with 17 bases between. The CDR3 loop is CASSLGSRRAEYGYTF. The DNA for the CDR3 is TGTGCCAGCAGCTTAGGTTCCCGGAGGGCGGAATATGGCTACACCTTC.

This chain links TRBV7-9 with TRBJ1-4, with D possibly being TRBD1 (5 bases). V was clipped by 4 bases and J by 5 bases, with 14 bases between them. Germline CDR1 reads SEHNR; CDR2 reads FQNEAQ (reference sequence). The CDR3 is 15 amino acids. CDR3 residues: CASSSSGGGNEKLFF. The CDR3 DNA follows: TGTGCCAGCAGCTCCTCCGGGGGAGGAAATGAAAAACTGTTTTTT.

The rearrangement uses TRBV3-1 (or the pseudogene TRBV3-2) and TRBJ2-7; the D gene is possibly TRBD1 (5 bases). V was clipped by 1 base and J by 3 bases, with 10 bases between them. The germline V gene encodes CDR1 LGHDT and CDR2 YNNKEL (reference sequence). CDR3 length: 14 amino acids. CDR3: CASSQGAGLYEQYF. CDR3 DNA sequence: TGTGCCAGCAGCCAAGGGGCAGGGCTCTACGAGCAGTACTTC.

The V call is TRBV6-5, the J call TRBJ1-2; 7 bases agree with TRBD1. The CDR3 has 14 residues. The junction had 5 bases not matched to a gene; V was cut back by 4 bases and J by 3 bases. The germline gives CDR1 MNHEY, CDR2 SVGAGI. CDR3 in amino acids: CASSLQGPYYGYTF. DNA for the CDR3: TGTGCCAGCAGTTTACAGGGGCCCTACTATGGCTACACCTTC.

This chain joins TRBV2 and TRBJ2-1; 12 bases match TRBD2. The CDR3 is 15 amino acids. Germline V gives CDR1 SNHLY, CDR2 FYNNEI. Trimming removed 9 bases from V and 5 bases from J; junction bases left unmatched: 8. Here the CDR3 DNA reads TGTGCCAGAGAGACTAGCGGGAGCGGGGACAATGAGCAGTTCTTC. Translating it yields CARETSGSGDNEQFF.